The entry below gives a single T cell receptor (beta chain) sequence along with its context. A modified ARM-PCR protocol with three rounds of nested PCR amplified TCRbeta. TCRdb recomputed calls from the multiplex PCR reads with MiXCR, one row per CDR3 protein. Here the sample spans 220,000 or so distinct CDR3 sequences, 60% to 85% being singletons. The CDR3 is made up of 14 amino acids. V lost 6 bases and J lost 7, with 15 bases in between. This sample is drawn from a study of tumor and adjacent non-tumor tissue in lung cancer. RNA was extracted from bulk tissue without any cell sorting. This TCR came from a man aged 60-69 years with non-small cell lung cancer. The chain recombines TRBV12-3 or TRBV12-4 with TRBJ1-4; D is possibly TRBD1 (5 bases). Material: lung tumor tissue. CDR3 sequence: CASSLQDQIEKLFF. The CDR3 nucleotides are TGTGCCAGCAGCCTACAGGATCAAATTGAAAAACTGTTTTTT.